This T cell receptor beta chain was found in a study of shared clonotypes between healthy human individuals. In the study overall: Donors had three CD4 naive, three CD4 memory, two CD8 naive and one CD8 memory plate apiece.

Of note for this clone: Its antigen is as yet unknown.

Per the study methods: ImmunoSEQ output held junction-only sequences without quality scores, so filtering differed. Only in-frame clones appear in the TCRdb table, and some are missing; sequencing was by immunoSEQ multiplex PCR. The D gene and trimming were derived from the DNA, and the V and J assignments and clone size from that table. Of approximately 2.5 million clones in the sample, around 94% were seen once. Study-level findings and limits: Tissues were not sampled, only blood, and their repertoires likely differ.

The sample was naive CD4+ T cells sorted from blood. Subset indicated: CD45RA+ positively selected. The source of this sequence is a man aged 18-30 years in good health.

The CDR3 DNA reads as TGTGCCAGCAGCCGGGGAGGGGACAATCAGCCCCAGCATTTT. Its translation: CASSRGGDNQPQHF. The chain uses TRBV5-4 and TRBJ1-5; D may be TRBD1 (5 bases). Germline V gene sequence: CDR1 SGHNT, CDR2 YYREEE (reference sequence). V shed 4 bases and J shed 3 bases, with 11 bases lying between them. The CDR3 is made up of 14 amino acids.